Below are 23 T cell receptor beta chains sequenced from a single sample in a study of beta chain features in type 1 diabetes. Reverse transcription of all isolated RNA meant that expressed TCRB transcripts were sequenced. The protocol was immunoSEQ multiplex PCR, while the TCRdb copy is restricted to in-frame clones and leaves out a portion. Altogether approximately 140,000 clones are present, roughly 9.7% being singletons, with the ten largest covering 0.5% to 0.65%. The source material was central memory CD4+ T cells from blood. These receptors all stem from a woman in her 40s in good health.

This clone came up many times. The CDR3: CASSRQGDGYTF. The CDR3 nucleotides are TGTGCCAGCAGTCGACAGGGGGATGGCTACACCTTC. The V call is TRBV28, the J call TRBJ1-2, with 9 bases aligning to TRBD1. This CDR3 contains 12 residues. The junction had 1 base not matched to a gene; V was cut back by 5 bases and J by 6 bases. The germline gives CDR1 MDHEN, CDR2 SYDVKM.

In its sample, this clone was seen a few times. This rearrangement joins TRBV6-1 to TRBJ2-1; 12 bases match TRBD2. The CDR3 has 16 residues. After removal of 3 bases from V and 2 bases from J, the junction contained 2 bases not matched to a gene. CDR1 is MNHNS, CDR2 SASEGT, per germline. CDR3 sequence: CASSEASGGAYNEQFF. The CDR3 DNA follows: TGTGCCAGCAGTGAGGCTAGCGGGGGGGCCTACAATGAGCAGTTCTTC.

Ten or more counts support this clone. The V call is TRBV16, the J call TRBJ1-1; 8 positions agree with TRBD1. With 4 bases clipped from V and 6 bases from J, the junction kept 10 bases outside the gene matches. In germline, CDR1 is KGHSY, CDR2 FQNENV. The CDR3 spans 15 residues. CDR3 region: CASSPPQGAGAEAFF. CDR3 sequence (DNA): TGTGCCAGCAGCCCACCCCAGGGGGCGGGTGCTGAAGCTTTCTTT.

The chain carries TRBV10-3 and TRBJ1-6; 11 bases align to TRBD1. Per germline, CDR1 ENHRY and CDR2 SYGVKD. V gave up 2 bases and J gave up 9 bases; unmatched junction bases: 6. The CDR3 runs 16 residues. CDR3 sequence: CAISERVGQGVSPLHF. In DNA, the CDR3 is TGTGCCATCAGTGAGAGGGTGGGACAGGGGGTTTCACCCCTCCACTTT.

V gene TRBV6-1 combines with J gene TRBJ2-2; TRBD2 matches at 12 bases. The CDR3 has 18 amino acids. Germline assignment: CDR1 MNHNS and CDR2 SASEGT. V lost 1 base to trimming and J lost 3 bases; unmatched junction nucleotides: 6. CDR3 coding DNA: TGTGCCAGCAGTGAAGGGCTAGCGGGGGGGCGCGACACCGGGGAGCTGTTTTTT. Translating it yields CASSEGLAGGRDTGELFF.

The chain uses TRBV7-6 and TRBJ2-3; TRBD2 aligns across 8 bases. Germline V lookup: CDR1 SGHVS, CDR2 FNYEAQ. CDR3 length equals 17 residues. V was clipped by 4 bases and J by 5 bases; unmatched bases: 14. The CDR3 bases are TGTGCCAGCAGCTCTGGGCCCGCGGGCCGGGGGGGAGATACGCAGTATTTT. Amino acids: CASSSGPAGRGGDTQYF. The full variable domain, in which reference TRBV7-6 and TRBJ2-3 provide the parts outside the CDR3, is GAGVSQSPRYKVTKRGQDVALRCDPISGHVSLYWYRQALGQGPEFLTYFNYEAQQDKSGLPNDRFSAERPEGSISTLTIQRTEQRDSAMYRCASSSGPAGRGGDTQYFGPGTRLTVL.

Many counts were recorded for this clone. The rearrangement links TRBV14 to TRBJ1-1, with D perhaps TRBD1 (6 bases). The CDR3 covers 14 residues. Germline V gene lookup returns CDR1 SGHDN and CDR2 FVKESK. The ends were cut back, 2 bases at V and 6 bases at J, with 13 bases in the middle. DNA for the CDR3: TGTGCCAGCAGCCAACAGGGGCAGGGAGCTGAAGCTTTCTTT. Amino acids: CASSQQGQGAEAFF.

The chain joins TRBV9 to TRBJ2-1; TRBD2 matches 9 bases. Germline loops: CDR1 SGDLS, CDR2 YYNGEE. This CDR3 is 16 amino acids long. The junction had 10 bases not matched to a gene; V was cut back by 0 bases and J by 9 bases. CDR3 sequence (DNA): TGTGCCAGCAGCGTAGCTAGGGCAGCGGGGGGTACTGAGCAGTTCTTC. Protein product: CASSVARAAGGTEQFF.

The chain carries TRBV14 and TRBJ2-1; TRBD2 matches 11 bases. J gave up 5 bases and V 2 bases, and 8 bases lay outside the gene matches. The CDR3 loop spans 17 amino acids. Germline V gene lookup returns CDR1 SGHDN and CDR2 FVKESK. The CDR3 sequence is CASSQLAGGLWNNEQFF. CDR3 DNA: TGTGCCAGCAGCCAACTAGCGGGGGGCCTTTGGAACAATGAGCAGTTCTTC.

The chain uses TRBV5-1 and TRBJ1-2; a possible D gene is TRBD1 (5 bases). The length of the CDR3 is 14 residues. V was trimmed by 0 bases and J by 8 bases, leaving 14 bases between them. Germline V gene data show CDR1 as SGHRS and CDR2 as YFSETQ. The CDR3 nucleotides read TGCGCCAGCAGCTTGGATCTGGGGCAAGGGGGCTACACCTTC. Its protein product is CASSLDLGQGGYTF.

The V gene is TRBV2, the J gene TRBJ1-6; TRBD1 matches at 7 bases. The CDR3 extends over 17 amino acids. J lost 7 bases, V lost 6 bases, and 15 bases had no gene match. CDR1 is SNHLY and CDR2 is FYNNEI in the germline V gene. CDR3 in DNA: TGTGCCAGCAGCCTAAATTCCGCGACAGGGACAAATTCACCCCTCCACTTT. This gives the protein CASSLNSATGTNSPLHF. Filled out from reference TRBV2 and TRBJ1-6, the complete variable domain reads EPEVTQTPSHQVTQMGQEVILRCVPISNHLYFYWYRQILGQKVEFLVSFYNNEISEKSEIFDDQFSVERPDGSNFTLKIRSTKLEDSAMYFCASSLNSATGTNSPLHFGNGTRLTVT.

A few counts support this clone. The V and J genes are TRBV6-5 and TRBJ1-6; D gene unclear. The V end lost 7 bases, the J end lost 10 bases, and 14 bases lay between the germline ends. The CDR3 loop spans 13 amino acids. CDR1 and CDR2 (germline): MNHEY, SVGAGI. The CDR3 DNA follows: TGTGCCAGCACCGCCGCGATGGAGTCACCCCTCCACTTT. Encoded protein: CASTAAMESPLHF.

V gene TRBV7-2 combines with J gene TRBJ2-5, with 8 bases aligning to TRBD1. Germline values: CDR1 SGHTA, CDR2 FQGNSA. The CDR3 covers 14 residues. V trimming: 6 bases; J trimming: 5 bases; junction bases outside the gene matches: 8. The chain's CDR3 is CASRDRVGEETQYF. The DNA of the CDR3 is TGTGCCAGCAGGGACAGGGTCGGAGAGGAGACCCAGTACTTC.

This clone was seen once. The V and J genes are TRBV5-4 and TRBJ2-3; no clear D. The V end lost 3 bases, the J end lost 0 bases, and 8 bases lay between the germline ends. CDR1 is SGHNT, CDR2 YYREEE, per germline (reference sequence). The CDR3 contains 14 residues. The CDR3 spells CASSSGSSTDTQYF. The CDR3 DNA reads as TGTGCCAGCAGCTCAGGCTCTAGCACAGATACGCAGTATTTT.

A few counts support this clone. V usage is TRBV20-1 and J usage is TRBJ1-1; weak D call: TRBD1 (5 bases). V dropped 6 bases and J dropped 8 bases, with 10 bases sitting between them. Germline loops: CDR1 DFQATT, CDR2 SNEGSKA (reference sequence). CDR3 size: 10 residues. CDR3 coding DNA: TGCAGTGCATCGGACAAGGAAGCTTTCTTT. This gives the protein CSASDKEAFF.

This clone was seen a handful of times. The chain employs TRBV15 and TRBJ2-3, with 8 bases that match TRBD1. There are 15 residues in the CDR3. In germline, CDR1 is LNHNV, CDR2 YYDKDF (reference sequence). V gave up 4 bases and J gave up 0 bases; unmatched junction bases: 3. The CDR3 protein is CATSTNRGSTDTQYF. DNA for the CDR3: TGTGCCACCAGCACCAACAGGGGGAGCACAGATACGCAGTATTTT.

V is TRBV19 and J is TRBJ2-5; 8 bases match TRBD1. The CDR3 consists of 14 residues. The V and J ends lost 6 bases and 2 bases, in that order; junction bases with no gene match: 5. Per germline, CDR1 LNHDA and CDR2 SQIVND (reference sequence). CDR3 sequence reads: CASSTRDRQETQYF. CDR3 DNA: TGTGCCAGTAGCACCCGGGACAGGCAAGAGACCCAGTACTTC. Supplemented by reference TRBV19 and TRBJ2-5, the full variable domain reads DGGITQSPKYLFRKEGQNVTLSCEQNLNHDAMYWYRQDPGQGLRLIYYSQIVNDFQKGDIAEGYSVSREKKESFPLTVTSAQKNPTAFYLCASSTRDRQETQYFGPGTRLLVL.

Worth noting for this clone: Mismatch with germline at one junction end may stem from a read error. The chain carries TRBV7-7 and TRBJ2-7, with 9 bases matching TRBD1. From germline, CDR1 is SSHAT and CDR2 FNYEAQ (reference sequence). The CDR3 length is 16 residues. CDR3 nucleotides: TGTGCTAGCAGCTTATTTAGTCGGGACAGGGTTTACGAGCAGTACTTC. It encodes CASSLFSRDRVYEQYF.

The chain has TRBV7-9 and TRBJ1-2; TRBD1 is a possible D gene (6 bases). This CDR3 is built from 13 residues. V shed 5 bases and J shed 3 bases, with 10 bases lying between them. Germline CDR1 is SEHNR and CDR2 is FQNEAQ (reference sequence). CDR3 nucleotide sequence: TGTGCCAGCAGCGTAGGGGGGGACTATGGCTACACCTTC. The encoded protein is CASSVGGDYGYTF.

This chain connects TRBV5-4 to TRBJ1-3; the D is unclear. Germline V gene sequence: CDR1 SGHNT, CDR2 YYREEE (reference sequence). Trimming shortened V by 0 bases and J by 4 bases, and 11 bases separated the two germline ends. The CDR3 loop spans 15 amino acids. CDR3 nucleotides: TGTGCCAGCAGCTTGGCAGGCCCTGGGGGAAACACCATATATTTT. Its protein is CASSLAGPGGNTIYF.

This clone was observed a few times. Germline and junction disagree at one end, which may indicate a read error. The V and J genes are TRBV6-5 and TRBJ2-7; a possible D gene is TRBD2 (6 bases). CDR3 length equals 12 residues. Germline V gives CDR1 MNHEY, CDR2 SVGAGI. CDR3: CAISGGSYEQYF. CDR3 nucleotide sequence: TGTGCCATCAGTGGGGGGTCCTACGAGCAGTACTTC.

This clone was seen repeatedly, ten times or more. CDR3 bases: TGTGCCAGCAGCACAGGCCAGGGGCGATCACCCCTCCACTTT. This translates into CASSTGQGRSPLHF. The chain joins TRBV7-9 to TRBJ1-6; perhaps TRBD1 as D (6 bases). V was cut by 5 bases and J by 10 bases, with 15 bases left in between. In germline, CDR1 is SEHNR, CDR2 FQNEAQ (reference sequence). CDR3 length: 14 residues.

This clone has only a few counts. The V call is TRBV11-2, the J call TRBJ1-1, with D unresolved. The CDR3 has 14 amino acids. Trimming pared 4 bases from V and 5 bases from J, leaving 14 bases between. Germline V lookup: CDR1 SGHAT, CDR2 FQNNGV. CDR3 region: CASSSRSQRTEAFF. CDR3 bases: TGTGCCAGCAGCTCGCGGTCACAGCGGACTGAAGCTTTCTTT.